This T cell receptor beta chain was obtained from a study of naive and memory T cell subsets (dated by TCRdb to between 2016 and 2019). For context, the study as a whole: An open-source, UMI-based TCR alpha and beta sequencing pipeline was applied to sorted naive and memory peripheral blood T cell subsets. IgG serology results and the functional CMV T cell responses were in complete agreement. RNA was DNase-treated and reverse transcribed with TCR constant-region primers, mostly using SuperScript III.

Library creation used UMI-ligation and nested PCR. The beta constant-region primer consisted of an equimolar mixture of two oligonucleotides that together covered TRBC1 and TRBC2. The ligated cDNA went through four rounds of PCR with nested alpha and beta constant-region primers together with the SP2 primer. A single-stranded oligonucleotide containing the SP2 primer and a 12-nucleotide UMI was joined to the 3' end of the cDNA by T4 RNA ligase 1. Incubation of the ligation reaction lasted about 20-25 hours at 16 degrees C. PCR2 was usually performed as a SYBR Green qPCR and halted at a preset threshold so that over-amplification would not occur. Every purification after the first one was done using Agencourt AMPure XP magnetic beads. Library quantification was done by Qubit, followed by a TapeStation check on which the main peak was expected at around 650 bp. The pooled libraries were sequenced on an Illumina MiSeq using v2 2x251 paired-end kits, which usually yielded roughly 0.85-2.3 million reads per sample. Each sample library was pooled at roughly 4 nM, and about 5-8% PhiX was included to improve cluster recognition. In the source study's methods: Decombinator assigned V and J genes to Demultiplexor-processed FASTQ reads by tag matching, allowing a single base-pair mismatch. Collapsinator used UMIs to correct both sequencing errors and frequency errors arising from PCR heterogeneity. CDR3Translator translated TCRs and extracted CDR3s from the conserved cysteine to the FGXG phenylalanine, flagging non-productive sequences. Repertoires were subsampled to equal numbers of UMI-defined TCRs before Gini, Shannon entropy and inverse Simpson indices were calculated. Clonotype abundance distributions were fitted to a power law by maximum likelihood within the linear range. On one naive CD8 sample, the pipeline and MIGEC gave similar UMI counts, unique TCR numbers and clonal distributions. In one analysis, naive TCRs also found in any memory subset of the same donor were removed from the naive repertoire. A set of several thousand CMV-associated CDR3 sequences, compiled from VDJdb and a published dataset, was used to search the repertoires. TCRdb handled the public reads itself, with Q25 trimming in fastp and clone calling in MiXCR, and kept productive beta chains. Each entry is one CDR3 protein sequence, shown with its most common DNA and genes. These V and J calls derive from TCRdb rather than the authors' analysis. This sample holds about 160,000 distinct CDR3 sequences; about 20% were observed only once. Of the sample, roughly 0.1% is held by the ten largest clones.

TCR alpha and beta chain libraries were amplified separately from the second PCR step onward. Donor CMV status was determined by IFNgamma production from CD4+ T cells after overnight stimulation of fresh PBMCs with CMV viral lysate. Miltenyi beads were used first to positively select CD4 T cells, and CD8 T cells were then positively selected from the CD4-negative fraction. After staining for CD3, CD4, CD8, CD45RA, CD27 and a live/dead dye, cells were sorted on a BD Aria II into four subsets based on CD45RA and CD27. Blood came from a few healthy volunteers, each fractionated into CD4 and CD8 T cells and then into four differentiation subsets. Roughly 120 ml of peripheral blood was collected from each donor, and PBMC were isolated from the blood using Ficoll-Paque PLUS density-gradient centrifugation. Sorted cells were lysed in RLT buffer, and RNA was extracted with a Qiagen RNeasy kit and stored at -80°C.

This clonotype was detected only a few times. The antigen it binds to is not known. No per-base quality is available; no much larger clone lies one base away. The paper as a whole reports these results and caveats: RNA-based TCR counts may be influenced by expression changes linked to T cell activation and differentiation. Once error correction was done, more than 85% of naive TCR sequences showed up just once, which made the naive abundance distributions much steeper than those of the memory subsets. Each clonotype was defined as a single alpha or beta chain sequence rather than as a paired alpha/beta receptor. The repertoire findings for the naive and memory subsets could not be validated against a ground truth, as none was available. TCR abundance followed a power law whose exponent differed between naive and memory subsets but was consistent across the three individuals. In both CD4 and CD8 cells, the Gini index increased while Shannon and inverse Simpson diversity decreased from naive through CM, EM and EMRA. Naive repertoires, especially CD8, contained a few larger clonotypes, possibly memory cells re-expressing CD45RA.

From a lookup of the germline V gene, CDR1 and CDR2 are SQVTM and ANQGSEA. Ends trimmed: V by 8 bases, J by 5 bases; bases unmatched to a gene: 2. The CDR3 has 11 amino acids, counting the end cysteine and phenylalanine. Only CDR3 DNA is held: 33 bases, read in frame from base 1. The chain employs TRBV29-1 and TRBJ2-1, with 8 middle bases fitting TRBD1. The receptor was derived from a human donor in good health. Material: naive CD4+ T cells from blood. The cell subset or site label, read with the paper, signifies: naive T cells, CD45RA high CD27+. The bases are TGCAGCAAGGACAGGGACAATGAGCAGTTCTTC. Its amino acids are CSKDRDNEQFF.